Listed here are 32 T cell receptor beta chains from one sample, sequenced in a study of early T cells in non-severe SARS-CoV-2 infection. TCRdb redid the calling of the 5' RACE reads with MiXCR, one entry per CDR3 protein. The sample includes about 120,000 distinct CDR3 sequences, over 9.5% of them seen just once. The sequencing used whole blood, collected at baseline. The receptors were sampled from an adult who was a healthcare worker with PCR-confirmed SARS-CoV-2 infection or an uninfected control (not recorded which).

V and J are TRBV7-2 and TRBJ2-1; 9 bases align to TRBD2. Germline trimming cut 5 bases from V and 1 base from J; bases unmatched to any gene: 3. This CDR3 is 15 amino acids long. Germline V gives CDR1 SGHTA, CDR2 FQGNSA. CDR3 sequence (DNA): TGTGCCAGCAGCGCGACTAGCGGATCCTACAATGAGCAGTTCTTC. Translated: CASSATSGSYNEQFF.

This clonotype appeared many times. V gene TRBV5-6 combines with J gene TRBJ2-5, with D uncertain. V gave up 7 bases and J gave up 0 bases, with 4 bases separating them. Germline V gene sequence: CDR1 SGHDT, CDR2 YYEEEE. The CDR3 is 11 residues long. CDR3 protein: CASGYQETQYF. The CDR3 bases are TGTGCCAGCGGGTACCAAGAGACCCAGTACTTC. Drawing the rest from reference TRBV5-6 and TRBJ2-5, the complete variable domain is DAGVTQSPTHLIKTRGQQVTLRCSPKSGHDTVSWYQQALGQGPQFIFQYYEEEERQRGNFPDRFSGHQFPNYSSELNVNALLLGDSALYLCASGYQETQYFGPGTRLLVL.

The V gene is TRBV24-1, the J gene TRBJ1-5, with unresolved D. V dropped 4 bases and J dropped 5 bases, with 11 bases sitting between them. Germline V gives CDR1 KGHDR, CDR2 SFDVKD. The CDR3 sequence is 14 residues long. The CDR3 spells CATSESSTDQPQHF. In DNA, the CDR3 is TGTGCCACCAGTGAGTCTAGCACGGATCAGCCCCAGCATTTT.

J is TRBJ2-2 and V is TRBV5-1; D gene ambiguous. The CDR3 runs 13 residues. Trimming removed 4 bases at V and 4 bases at J, with 8 bases between. Per the germline V gene, CDR1 is SGHRS and CDR2 is YFSETQ. CDR3 sequence: CASSATSTGELFF. DNA of the CDR3: TGCGCCAGCAGCGCCACAAGCACCGGGGAGCTGTTTTTT.

The table lists this clonotype with a few counts. The chain is built from TRBV19 and TRBJ2-5, with unresolved D. CDR1 is LNHDA, CDR2 SQIVND, per germline (reference sequence). V lost 5 bases to trimming and J lost 3 bases, with 10 bases between them. The CDR3 runs 13 residues. CDR3 region: CASSLRAKETQYF. The CDR3 DNA reads as TGTGCCAGTAGTTTACGAGCGAAAGAGACCCAGTACTTC.

The chain carries TRBV5-1 and TRBJ2-1; 10 bases agree with TRBD2. The junction had 11 bases not matched to a gene; V was cut back by 3 bases and J by 8 bases. Germline V CDR1 and CDR2: SGHRS, YFSETQ. There are 16 residues in the CDR3. The DNA of the CDR3 is TGCGCCAGCAGCTCGGCCGCTAGCGGGAGTCCTCATGAGCAGTTCTTC. Translation gives CASSSAASGSPHEQFF.

This clonotype was detected only a few times. The CDR3 DNA follows: TGCGCCAGCAGCTTGGCCATCCAGGGACCCCCTGAAGCTTTCTTT. Encoded protein: CASSLAIQGPPEAFF. The chain combines TRBV5-1 with TRBJ1-1; possible D gene TRBD1, 5 bases. This CDR3 spans 15 amino acids. The germline CDR1 and CDR2 sequences are SGHRS and YFSETQ. With 0 bases removed from V and 6 bases from J, the gap between germline ends came to 15 bases. Combining the CDR3 with reference TRBV5-1 and TRBJ1-1 gives the whole variable domain KAGVTQTPRYLIKTRGQQVTLSCSPISGHRSVSWYQQTPGQGLQFLFEYFSETQRNKGNFPGRFSGRQFSNSRSEMNVSTLELGDSALYLCASSLAIQGPPEAFFGQGTRLTVV.

This clonotype was observed many times. V gene TRBV11-1 combines with J gene TRBJ2-1; D perhaps matches TRBD2 (6 bases). The CDR3 length is 14 residues. The germline CDR1 and CDR2 sequences are SGHAT and FQDESV (reference sequence). Trimming removed 5 bases from V and 11 bases from J, with 19 bases in between. This CDR3 is CASSVRRGDQKQFF. Written as DNA, the CDR3 is TGTGCCAGCAGCGTCCGGAGGGGAGACCAGAAGCAGTTCTTC.

In this sample, this clonotype turned up a few times. The rearrangement links TRBV12-3 or TRBV12-4 to TRBJ2-3, with a weak D call TRBD2 (6 bases). The CDR3 runs 14 residues. V lost 7 bases and J 0 bases, leaving 11 bases between the germline ends. CDR3 nucleotides: TGTGCCAGCAATAGCGGAGGGAGCACAGATACGCAGTATTTT. Residues: CASNSGGSTDTQYF.

This chain links TRBV3-1 with TRBJ1-4; TRBD1 matches 9 bases. The J segment lost 10 bases and the V segment lost 6 bases, leaving 9 bases of the junction unmatched. Germline loops: CDR1 LGHDT, CDR2 YNNKEL (reference sequence). CDR3 size: 14 residues. The CDR3 coding sequence is TGTGCCAGCAGGCCGGGACAGGGTCTAGGAAAACTGTTTTTT. Encoded protein: CASRPGQGLGKLFF.

This clonotype was seen more than once but under ten times. The rearrangement links TRBV5-1 to TRBJ1-4; D is uncertain. This CDR3 contains 13 residues. Trimming took 0 bases from V and 1 from J, leaving 1 base between them. CDR1 and CDR2 (germline): SGHRS, YFSETQ. The CDR3 nucleotides read TGCGCCAGCAGCTTGGTAACTAATGAAAAACTGTTTTTT. As protein: CASSLVTNEKLFF.

The chain uses TRBV3-1 and TRBJ2-5; 11 bases fit TRBD2. Germline V gene lookup returns CDR1 LGHDT and CDR2 YNNKEL (reference sequence). V was pared by 6 bases and J by 2 bases, with 5 bases of the junction left unmatched. This CDR3 contains 15 residues. DNA of the CDR3: TGTGCCAGCAGGCGGCGGACTAGCGGGCAAGAGACCCAGTACTTC. Encoded protein: CASRRRTSGQETQYF.

This clonotype was detected ten times or more. The chain is built from TRBV5-1 and TRBJ2-2, with 9 positions matching TRBD2. This CDR3 is built from 16 residues. V was clipped by 0 bases and J by 3 bases; unmatched bases: 3. Germline-derived CDR1 and CDR2 are SGHRS and YFSETQ. CDR3 sequence: CASSLVWTSDTGELFF. Written as DNA, the CDR3 is TGCGCCAGCAGCTTGGTCTGGACTAGCGACACCGGGGAGCTGTTTTTT. Looking up the rest from reference TRBV5-1 and TRBJ2-2 gives the full variable domain: KAGVTQTPRYLIKTRGQQVTLSCSPISGHRSVSWYQQTPGQGLQFLFEYFSETQRNKGNFPGRFSGRQFSNSRSEMNVSTLELGDSALYLCASSLVWTSDTGELFFGEGSRLTVL.

The chain has TRBV6-6 and TRBJ1-2, with D maybe TRBD1 (5 bases). The germline V and J ends were trimmed by 0 bases and 8 bases, with 10 bases remaining between them. From germline, CDR1 is MNHNY and CDR2 SVGAGI (reference sequence). This CDR3 is built from 13 residues. The CDR3 spells CASSYSAGTGYTF. The DNA of the CDR3 is TGTGCCAGCAGTTACTCGGCGGGGACGGGCTACACCTTC.

This clonotype was seen a handful of times. At one end, the junction sequence differs from germline, possibly due to a read error. The chain uses TRBV4-1 and TRBJ1-1; 7 nucleotides agree with TRBD1. This CDR3 has 20 amino acids. Germline V CDR1 and CDR2: MGHRA, YSYEKL. The CDR3, as DNA: TGCGCCAGCAGCCAAGCCAAGCTGGGTACAGGGGTCCGCCCGAACCCTGAAGCTTTCTTT. It codes for CASSQAKLGTGVRPNPEAFF.

In this sample, this clonotype turned up a few times. This chain joins TRBV4-1 and TRBJ1-2; D remains ambiguous. The CDR3 sequence is 14 residues long. Germline CDR1 reads MGHRA; CDR2 reads YSYEKL. Trimming pared 4 bases from V and 4 bases from J, leaving 13 bases between. CDR3 DNA: TGCGCCAGCAGCCCTGGGCACAACAGCTATGGCTACACCTTC. Amino acids: CASSPGHNSYGYTF.

This clonotype was seen at least ten times. This chain links TRBV20-1 with TRBJ2-3; D not certain. This CDR3 has 15 amino acids. Trimming shortened V by 0 bases and J by 2 bases, and 12 bases separated the two germline ends. Germline V CDR1 and CDR2: DFQATT, SNEGSKA (reference sequence). CDR3 DNA: TGCAGTGCTAGAGACCCCCCTTCGAACACAGATACGCAGTATTTT. Amino acids: CSARDPPSNTDTQYF.

The rearrangement links TRBV28 to TRBJ1-1; 7 nucleotides agree with TRBD1. V lost 8 bases, J lost 1 base, and 13 bases stayed unmatched. The germline V gene has CDR1 MDHEN and CDR2 SYDVKM. The CDR3 is 16 amino acids. The DNA of the CDR3 is TGTGCCAGCTGCGCGAACCCGGGACAGCCGAACACTGAAGCTTTCTTT. Residues: CASCANPGQPNTEAFF.

This clonotype was counted between two and nine times. The J gene is TRBJ1-4, the V gene TRBV27, with 9 bases identical to TRBD1. Per germline, CDR1 MNHEY and CDR2 SMNVEV (reference sequence). CDR3 length: 15 residues. V dropped 6 bases and J dropped 7; count of bases not matched to a gene: 9. This chain's CDR3 is CASRTTGGQPEKLFF. For the CDR3, the DNA is TGTGCCAGCAGGACGACAGGGGGGCAGCCTGAAAAACTGTTTTTT.

This clonotype showed up just a few times. The CDR3 DNA sequence: TGCAGCGTTGGAAAAGTTGGGGGTCCCTTCGCAGATACGCAGTATTTT. Its protein is CSVGKVGGPFADTQYF. The V and J genes are TRBV29-1 and TRBJ2-3; D possibly uses TRBD1 or TRBD2 (5 bases each). V lost 4 bases, J lost 4 bases, and 21 bases lay in between. The CDR3 is 16 amino acids. Germline CDR1 and CDR2: SQVTM and ANQGSEA.

This clonotype has just a few counts. This rearrangement joins TRBV7-9 to TRBJ1-5, with 7 positions matching TRBD1. Germline CDR1 is SEHNR and CDR2 is FQNEAQ (reference sequence). This CDR3 comprises 13 residues. Trimming took 3 bases from V and 7 from J; bases not matched to a gene: 3. DNA for the CDR3: TGTGCCAGCAGCTTGCAGGGGGAGCAGCCCCAGCATTTT. It is translated as CASSLQGEQPQHF.

The sample holds a few counts of this clonotype. The chain has TRBV7-3 and TRBJ2-1; 11 bases map to TRBD1. Trimming removed 6 bases from V and 5 bases from J; junction bases left unmatched: 9. The CDR3 is made up of 16 amino acids. Germline V gene lookup returns CDR1 SGHTA and CDR2 FQGTGA. The CDR3 here is CASSNRPGQGDNEQFF. The CDR3 nucleotides are TGTGCCAGCAGTAACCGACCGGGACAGGGGGACAATGAGCAGTTCTTC.

The table lists this clonotype with many counts. The chain employs TRBV7-2 and TRBJ2-5; D unresolved. CDR3 length equals 14 residues. CDR1 SGHTA and CDR2 FQGNSA come from the germline V gene. V was clipped by 0 bases and J by 1 base, with 6 bases between them. For the CDR3, the DNA is TGTGCCAGCAGCTTAGCGGGTATCCAAGAGACCCAGTACTTC. Protein: CASSLAGIQETQYF.

The rearrangement uses TRBV20-1 and TRBJ2-3; a weak D match, TRBD2 (6 bases). This CDR3 region has 15 residues. Trimming took 2 bases from V and 4 from J, leaving 16 bases between them. The germline CDR1 and CDR2 sequences are DFQATT and SNEGSKA (reference sequence). The CDR3 region has the DNA TGCAGTGCTAGAAGATTGGAGGGCACCTCAGATACGCAGTATTTT. It translates to CSARRLEGTSDTQYF.

This clonotype has only a few counts. The CDR3 DNA reads TGCAGTGCTAGAGCCCTAGCGGGGGGTGGCTACGAGCAGTACTTC. It encodes CSARALAGGGYEQYF. The chain couples TRBV20-1 to TRBJ2-7, with 11 bases aligning to TRBD2. Losses at the gene ends were 1 base for V and 3 bases for J; bases not matched to a gene: 5. Germline V gene lookup returns CDR1 DFQATT and CDR2 SNEGSKA (reference sequence). The CDR3 sequence is 15 residues long.

The rearrangement links TRBV9 to TRBJ2-2; 10 bases line up with TRBD1. The germline CDR1 and CDR2 sequences are SGDLS and YYNGEE. V trimming: 0 bases; J trimming: 5 bases; junction bases outside the gene matches: 4. The CDR3 loop spans 16 amino acids. For the CDR3, the DNA is TGTGCCAGCAGCGTAGCGGGGACAGGGGCGACCGGGGAGCTGTTTTTT. This sequence encodes CASSVAGTGATGELFF.

The chain has TRBV5-1 and TRBJ2-7; 8 positions agree with TRBD1. In germline, CDR1 is SGHRS, CDR2 YFSETQ. Trimming at V came to 4 bases and at J to 2 bases, leaving 14 bases not matched to a gene. The CDR3 contains 17 residues. CDR3 coding DNA: TGCGCCAGCAGCGGAGGGACAGGAGGAGGTCGAGCCTACGAGCAGTACTTC. This translates into CASSGGTGGGRAYEQYF.

A few counts support this clonotype. The chain is built from TRBV20-1 and TRBJ2-1; D unresolved. V was trimmed by 5 bases and J by 4 bases, leaving 12 bases between them. The CDR3 length is 13 residues. From germline, CDR1 is DFQATT and CDR2 SNEGSKA (reference sequence). DNA of the CDR3: TGCAGTGCTGCTCCGTACAAATACAATGAGCAGTTCTTC. It specifies CSAAPYKYNEQFF.

This clonotype occurred many times. The chain is built from TRBV7-6 and TRBJ1-3; D not resolved. Trimming pared 4 bases from V and 3 bases from J, leaving 13 bases between. The CDR3 runs to 15 residues. Looked up from germline, CDR1 is SGHVS and CDR2 is FNYEAQ. CDR3 bases: TGTGCCAGCAGCTCTTACAGACAAGTTGGAAACACCATATATTTT. This codes for CASSSYRQVGNTIYF.

This clonotype showed up just a few times. V and J are TRBV6-4 and TRBJ1-1; D possibly corresponds to TRBD1 (5 bases). The germline CDR1 and CDR2 sequences are MRHNA and SNTAGT. The ends were cut back, 4 bases at V and 10 bases at J, with 19 bases in the middle. The CDR3 is 14 amino acids. CDR3 region: CASSGDYGIGRAFF. The CDR3 DNA reads as TGTGCCAGCAGTGGGGACTACGGTATTGGGAGAGCTTTCTTT.

This clonotype occurred a few times. V is TRBV20-1 and J is TRBJ2-3; 12 nucleotides align to TRBD2. V was pared by 5 bases and J by 8 bases, with 11 bases of the junction left unmatched. The germline CDR1 and CDR2 sequences are DFQATT and SNEGSKA (reference sequence). The CDR3 spans 15 residues. The CDR3 sequence is CSASSLLAGGSTQYF. In DNA form, the CDR3 reads TGCAGTGCTTCCAGCCTACTAGCGGGGGGATCTACGCAGTATTTT.

The chain uses TRBV12-3 or TRBV12-4 and TRBJ1-6; no clear D. Trimming took 6 bases from V and 9 from J, leaving 12 bases between them. This CDR3 has 13 amino acids. The CDR3 DNA sequence: TGTGCCAGCAGCAGGCTGGAGGGTTCACCCCTCCACTTT. As protein: CASSRLEGSPLHF.